The T cell receptor beta chain described here comes from a study of cytomegalovirus exposure and HLA in healthy donors. The study, taken as a whole, reports: A few chains linked to CMV were shown in vitro to be specific for CMV antigens.

As to this clone: Its antigen is not known.

This CDR3 has 15 amino acids. Trimming shortened V by 1 base and J by 10 bases, and 17 bases separated the two germline ends. Per the germline V gene, CDR1 is MGHRA and CDR2 is YSYEKL. Data came from immunoSEQ multiplex PCR; TCRdb stores just in-frame clones and leaves some out. The sample lists some 84,000 clones; roughly 91% were seen once. The source is a man in his thirties or forties in good health and CMV-seronegative. The chain has TRBV4-1 and TRBJ1-5; a possible D gene is TRBD1 (5 bases). The sample consisted of PBMCs. The DNA of the CDR3 is TGCGCCAGCAGCCAAGTCTCCAGGGATCTTCGTCCCCAGCATTTT. Its translation is CASSQVSRDLRPQHF.